The 13 T cell receptor beta chains below were found in one sample sequenced in a study of Ad26.COV2.S vaccination and SARS-CoV-2 variants. Produced via immunoSEQ multiplex PCR; TCRdb's table is partial and in-frame only. The sample lists about 350,000 clones, 88% seen once, with 6.4% in the top ten. Documented treatment: some 19 received Ad26.COV2.S at low or high dose, single or two shots; five or six received placebo; per-sample allocation not given. Sampling was done on day 63 after the first vaccine or placebo injection. The material was peripheral blood, obtained in a trial of Ad26.COV2.S vaccine versus placebo. These receptor sequences come from a person between 18 and 65 years old who received the Ad26.COV2.S COVID-19 vaccine or a placebo.

The rearrangement links TRBV5-1 to TRBJ2-7; 12 bases are shared with TRBD2. The CDR3 consists of 16 residues. Per the germline V gene, CDR1 is SGHRS and CDR2 is YFSETQ. V gave up 1 base and J gave up 8 bases; unmatched junction bases: 10. CDR3 nucleotide sequence: TGCGCCAGCAGCTTGTTGACTAGCGGGAGTATCCACAAGCAGTACTTC. Translating gives CASSLLTSGSIHKQYF.

The rearrangement joins TRBV11-2 to TRBJ1-6; TRBD1 is a possible D gene (5 bases). The CDR3 extends over 15 amino acids. Trimming removed 4 bases at V and 10 bases at J, with 17 bases between. Germline loops: CDR1 SGHAT, CDR2 FQNNGV. The CDR3, as DNA: TGTGCCAGCAGCTCCCTTAGAGGGACGGGATCACCCCTCCACTTT. Its translation: CASSSLRGTGSPLHF.

The CDR3 DNA sequence: TGTGCCTGGAGTAGGTCGGGTCTGCGGGGTGAGCAGTTCTTC. Residues: CAWSRSGLRGEQFF. This chain joins TRBV30 and TRBJ2-1, with a weak D call TRBD2 (6 bases). The CDR3 runs 14 residues. CDR1 GTSNPN and CDR2 SVGIG come from the germline V gene (reference sequence). V was shortened by 2 bases and J by 9 bases, with 17 bases between the two germline ends.

The chain links TRBV4-1 to TRBJ1-1; D might be TRBD1 (6 bases). The CDR3 consists of 16 residues. V was cut by 0 bases and J by 3 bases, with 14 bases left in between. Germline CDR1 MGHRA, CDR2 YSYEKL. The CDR3 DNA follows: TGCGCCAGCAGCCAAGATCATGGAGGGGGGGACACTGAAGCTTTCTTT. Its protein product is CASSQDHGGGDTEAFF.

This chain connects TRBV7-2 to TRBJ1-5; tentatively, D is TRBD1 (6 bases). Germline CDR1 and CDR2: SGHTA and FQGNSA. Trimming shortened V by 0 bases and J by 7 bases, and 10 bases separated the two germline ends. The CDR3 is 14 amino acids. Here the CDR3 reads CASSLAHRDQPQHF. In nucleotides, the CDR3 is TGTGCCAGCAGCTTAGCGCACAGGGACCAGCCCCAGCATTTT. The whole variable domain, remainder taken from reference TRBV7-2 and TRBJ1-5, is GAGVSQSPSNKVTEKGKDVELRCDPISGHTALYWYRQSLGQGLEFLIYFQGNSAPDKSGLPSDRFSAERTGGSVSTLTIQRTQQEDSAVYLCASSLAHRDQPQHFGDGTRLSIL.

The chain joins TRBV7-2 to TRBJ1-1; D might be TRBD1 (5 bases). Trimming left V 1 base short and J 3 bases short, with 15 bases between. In germline, CDR1 is SGHTA, CDR2 FQGNSA. The CDR3 is 16 residues long. CDR3 sequence (DNA): TGTGCCAGCAGCTTAGACGTCTGGGGGGTGTACACTGAAGCTTTCTTT. The encoded protein is CASSLDVWGVYTEAFF.

V gene TRBV9 combines with J gene TRBJ1-2; tentative D call: TRBD1 (6 bases). Trimming cost V 3 bases and J 3 bases, with 12 bases left between them. The CDR3 consists of 14 residues. Germline CDR1 is SGDLS and CDR2 is YYNGEE. CDR3 in amino acids: CASSAGGGDYGYTF. CDR3 DNA sequence: TGTGCCAGCAGCGCCGGAGGGGGGGACTATGGCTACACCTTC. Drawing the rest from reference TRBV9 and TRBJ1-2, the complete variable domain is DSGVTQTPKHLITATGQRVTLRCSPRSGDLSVYWYQQSLDQGLQFLIQYYNGEERAKGNILERFSAQQFPDLHSELNLSSLELGDSALYFCASSAGGGDYGYTFGSGTRLTVV.

The chain has TRBV11-3 and TRBJ2-6; the D call may be TRBD1 or TRBD2 (5 bases each). The CDR3 totals 15 residues. Germline V gene lookup returns CDR1 SGHNT and CDR2 YENEEA. Trimming removed 4 bases from V and 4 bases from J, with 11 bases in between. The CDR3 protein is CASSSRDAGANVLTF. The CDR3, as DNA: TGTGCCAGCAGCTCAAGGGACGCCGGGGCCAACGTCCTGACTTTC. The complete variable domain, with remaining parts taken from reference TRBV11-3 and TRBJ2-6, reads EAGVVQSPRYKIIEKKQPVAFWCNPISGHNTLYWYLQNLGQGPELLIRYENEEAVDDSQLPKDRFSAERLKGVDSTLKIQPAELGDSAVYLCASSSRDAGANVLTFGAGSRLTVL.

This chain links TRBV27 with TRBJ2-7; weak D call: TRBD2 (6 bases). This CDR3 comprises 13 residues. Germline-derived CDR1 and CDR2 are MNHEY and SMNVEV (reference sequence). V was trimmed by 8 bases and J by 6 bases, leaving 17 bases between them. The CDR3 DNA reads as TGTGCCAGCGGGGACTGGGGTAAGGCCGAGCAGTACTTC. This encodes CASGDWGKAEQYF.

The rearrangement uses TRBV4-3 and TRBJ1-1; TRBD1 matches at 7 bases. There are 16 residues in the CDR3. J gave up 1 base and V 1 base, and 6 bases lay outside the gene matches. CDR1 and CDR2 from the germline V gene are LGHNA and YSLEER. For the CDR3, the DNA is TGCGCCAGCAGCCAAGGGAGTTCAGGGGGGAACACTGAAGCTTTCTTT. Encoded protein: CASSQGSSGGNTEAFF.

This rearrangement joins TRBV27 to TRBJ1-2; 10 bases align to TRBD1. In germline, CDR1 is MNHEY, CDR2 SMNVEV (reference sequence). The CDR3 contains 18 residues. V lost 4 bases to trimming and J lost 4 bases; unmatched junction nucleotides: 15. This CDR3 is CASSYRVGVWDRGYGYTF. Here the CDR3 DNA reads TGTGCCAGCAGTTATCGGGTTGGAGTTTGGGACAGGGGCTATGGCTACACCTTC.

This clone was observed a single time. This chain connects TRBV28 to TRBJ2-1, with TRBD1 identical over 8 bases. The ends lost 1 base at V and 14 bases at J; junction bases unmatched: 10. In germline, CDR1 is MDHEN, CDR2 SYDVKM. The CDR3 is made up of 14 amino acids. In DNA form, the CDR3 reads TGTGCCAGCAGTTTATCGGGACAGGACTTTCTTAAGTTCTTC. The encoded protein is CASSLSGQDFLKFF.

V usage is TRBV19 and J usage is TRBJ2-7; D perhaps matches TRBD2 (5 bases). V was trimmed by 4 bases and J by 3 bases, leaving 13 bases between them. The germline V gene encodes CDR1 LNHDA and CDR2 SQIVND (reference sequence). This CDR3 has 14 residues. The CDR3 DNA follows: TGTGCCAGTAGTACCGCCGGCAGCGGCTACGAGCAGTACTTC. Protein: CASSTAGSGYEQYF. Full variable domain (outside the CDR3, taken from reference TRBV19 and TRBJ2-7): DGGITQSPKYLFRKEGQNVTLSCEQNLNHDAMYWYRQDPGQGLRLIYYSQIVNDFQKGDIAEGYSVSREKKESFPLTVTSAQKNPTAFYLCASSTAGSGYEQYFGPGTRLTVT.